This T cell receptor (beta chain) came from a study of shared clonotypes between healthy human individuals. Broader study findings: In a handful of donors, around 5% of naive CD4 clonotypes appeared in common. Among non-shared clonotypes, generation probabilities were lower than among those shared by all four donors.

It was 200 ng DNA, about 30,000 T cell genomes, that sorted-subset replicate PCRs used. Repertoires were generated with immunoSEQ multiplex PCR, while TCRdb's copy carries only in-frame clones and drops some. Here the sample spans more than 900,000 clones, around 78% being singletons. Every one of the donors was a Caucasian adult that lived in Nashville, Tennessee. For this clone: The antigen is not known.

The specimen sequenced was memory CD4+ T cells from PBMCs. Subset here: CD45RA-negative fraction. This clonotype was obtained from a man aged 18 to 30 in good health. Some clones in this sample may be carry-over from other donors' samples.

The chain's CDR3 is CASSFRQTYEQYF. The CDR3, as DNA: TGTGCCAGCAGCTTCCGCCAAACCTACGAGCAGTACTTC. The chain is built from TRBV7-8 and TRBJ2-7, with D uncertain. This CDR3 is 13 amino acids long. V shed 3 bases and J shed 2 bases, with 8 bases lying between them. In germline, CDR1 is SGHVS, CDR2 FQNEAQ.